The 9 T cell receptor beta chains listed next were all sequenced from one sample in a study of T cells in Graves' hyperthyroidism and ophthalmopathy. TCR beta CDR3 regions were amplified from RNA. RT-PCR in the first round (using the HTBI primer set) targeted the TCR CDR3. TCRdb recomputed calls from the multiplex PCR reads with MiXCR, one row per CDR3 protein. The table shows 300,000 to 450,000 distinct CDR3 sequences, with 17% occurring only once. Sequenced input: blood. The receptor set was obtained from a woman aged 25 to 39 with Graves' hyperthyroidism that later progressed to Graves' ophthalmopathy.

This clonotype was seen ten or more times. The chain links TRBV20-1 to TRBJ1-1; perhaps TRBD1 as D (6 bases). The CDR3 runs 13 residues. Germline-derived CDR1 and CDR2 are DFQATT and SNEGSKA (reference sequence). The V end lost 3 bases, the J end lost 2 bases, and 10 bases lay between the germline ends. The chain's CDR3 is CSASNRENTEAFF. In DNA, the CDR3 is TGCAGTGCTAGTAACAGGGAAAACACTGAAGCTTTCTTT.

This chain connects TRBV20-1 to TRBJ2-1, with D unresolved. The CDR3 totals 13 residues. Trimming removed 5 bases at V and 6 bases at J, with 14 bases between. In germline, CDR1 is DFQATT, CDR2 SNEGSKA (reference sequence). CDR3 nucleotides: TGCAGTGCTCTATCTCCGGGTACCAATGAGCAGTTCTTC. This gives the protein CSALSPGTNEQFF.

This clonotype was picked up many times. The J gene is TRBJ1-2, the V gene TRBV6-1; D is unresolved. The CDR3 totals 15 residues. The germline V gene encodes CDR1 MNHNS and CDR2 SASEGT. Trimming pared 2 bases from V and 8 bases from J, leaving 18 bases between. CDR3 DNA: TGTGCCAGCAGTGAATTTCGGGTCCGGGGAGAAGGCTACACCTTC. Translating gives CASSEFRVRGEGYTF.

This clonotype has at least ten counts. The chain couples TRBV7-9 to TRBJ1-2; D gene uncertain. There are 15 residues in the CDR3. Trimming took 0 bases from V and 2 from J, leaving 10 bases between them. Germline V CDR1 and CDR2: SEHNR, FQNEAQ (reference sequence). CDR3 coding DNA: TGTGCCAGCAGCTTAGCGATGAAAGACAACTATGGCTACACCTTC. Protein sequence: CASSLAMKDNYGYTF. Together with reference TRBV7-9 and TRBJ1-2, the CDR3 gives the full variable domain: DTGVSQNPRHKITKRGQNVTFRCDPISEHNRLYWYRQTLGQGPEFLTYFQNEAQLEKSRLLSDRFSAERPKGSFSTLEIQRTEQGDSAMYLCASSLAMKDNYGYTFGSGTRLTVV.

There are many counts of this clonotype. The chain carries TRBV20-1 and TRBJ2-5, with 9 bases that match TRBD1. The V gene's germline CDR1 is DFQATT and CDR2 SNEGSKA (reference sequence). The trim removed 5 bases at V and 4 bases at J, leaving 5 bases unmatched. The CDR3 spans 13 residues. The CDR3: CSAGDRDGETQYF. In DNA, the CDR3 is TGCAGTGCTGGGGACAGGGATGGAGAGACCCAGTACTTC.

This clonotype has a count of ten or more. This rearrangement joins TRBV5-1 to TRBJ2-1; D not resolved. Germline assignment: CDR1 SGHRS and CDR2 YFSETQ. The CDR3 sequence is 12 residues long. V was clipped by 3 bases and J by 8 bases, with 9 bases between them. This chain's CDR3 is CASSWQADEQFF. The DNA for the CDR3 is TGCGCCAGCAGCTGGCAGGCAGATGAGCAGTTCTTC.

This clonotype has a handful of counts. The rearrangement joins TRBV19 to TRBJ1-5; D perhaps matches TRBD1 (6 bases). V was clipped by 7 bases and J by 0 bases, with 13 bases between them. The CDR3 sequence is 15 residues long. Germline CDR1 reads LNHDA; CDR2 reads SQIVND (reference sequence). The CDR3 DNA sequence: TGTGCCAGTATCTCAACAGGGCTTAGCAATCAGCCCCAGCATTTT. Its protein product is CASISTGLSNQPQHF.

This clonotype was observed many times. V and J are TRBV4-1 and TRBJ1-1; perhaps TRBD1 as D (5 bases). Trimming took off 2 bases at V and 0 bases at J, with 7 bases between the two ends. Germline lookup yields CDR1 MGHRA and CDR2 YSYEKL. CDR3 length: 14 amino acids. The CDR3 loop is CASSQSGLNTEAFF. In DNA form, the CDR3 reads TGCGCCAGCAGCCAATCGGGGCTGAACACTGAAGCTTTCTTT.

This clonotype was detected many times. The CDR3 protein is CASTDPGTGLYEQFF. CDR3 coding DNA: TGTGCCAGCACCGACCCCGGGACAGGGTTGTACGAGCAGTTCTTC. V usage is TRBV12-3 or TRBV12-4 and J usage is TRBJ2-1; 9 positions agree with TRBD1. The CDR3 is 15 residues long. Trimming removed 7 bases from V and 10 bases from J; junction bases left unmatched: 14.